This is a list of T cell receptor beta chains from one sample in a study of cytomegalovirus exposure and HLA in healthy donors. Clones were read by immunoSEQ multiplex PCR, and TCRdb kept only the in-frame ones, dropping some. The data contain fewer than 150,000 clones, 70% to 85% of them singletons. The sample taken for sequencing was PBMCs. Receptors originate from a man younger than 45 in good health and CMV-seropositive. Each CDR3 is given with its conserved first and last residue. D genes are given only for firm matches. Size tells how often a clone was seen (once, few, many) or the class of an expanded clone, and some rows leave it out.

v_call: TRBV27
cdr3_length: 14
j_call: TRBJ1-5
clone_size: .
d_call: TRBD1
cdr3_aa: CASSTLQGRQPQHF
cdr3_nt: TGTGCCAGCAGTACTTTACAGGGGAGGCAGCCCCAGCATTTT

v_call: TRBV11-3
cdr3_length: 15
j_call: TRBJ2-7
clone_size: .
d_call: TRBD1
cdr3_aa: CASSSGTGRTYEQYF
cdr3_nt: TGTGCCAGCAGCTCCGGGACAGGCAGAACCTACGAGCAGTACTTC

v_call: TRBV5-1
cdr3_length: 14
j_call: TRBJ2-2
clone_size: .
d_call: TRBD1
cdr3_aa: CASSWDRGTGELFF
cdr3_nt: TGCGCCAGCAGCTGGGACAGGGGGACCGGGGAGCTGTTTTTT

v_call: TRBV30
cdr3_length: 11
j_call: TRBJ1-2
clone_size: few
d_call: .
cdr3_aa: CAWGWGGSYTF
cdr3_nt: TGTGCCTGGGGATGGGGGGGGAGCTACACCTTC

v_call: TRBV5-1
cdr3_length: 15
j_call: TRBJ1-1
clone_size: .
d_call: .
cdr3_aa: CASSLGPGMNTEAFF
cdr3_nt: TGCGCCAGCAGCTTGGGTCCGGGGATGAACACTGAAGCTTTCTTT

v_call: TRBV29-1
cdr3_length: 13
j_call: TRBJ2-7
clone_size: few
d_call: TRBD1
cdr3_aa: CSVTDRGLDEQYF
cdr3_nt: TGCAGCGTGACTGACAGGGGGTTAGACGAGCAGTACTTC

v_call: TRBV5-4
cdr3_length: 14
j_call: TRBJ2-2
clone_size: .
d_call: .
cdr3_aa: CASSRGAYTGELFF
cdr3_nt: TGTGCCAGCAGCCGGGGGGCCTATACCGGGGAGCTGTTTTTT

v_call: TRBV18
cdr3_length: 14
j_call: TRBJ2-1
clone_size: .
d_call: .
cdr3_aa: CASSPPAEYNEQFF
cdr3_nt: TGTGCCAGCTCACCACCTGCGGAGTACAATGAGCAGTTCTTC

v_call: TRBV4-3
cdr3_length: 16
j_call: TRBJ1-2
clone_size: .
d_call: .
cdr3_aa: CASSLDPDRALYGYTF
cdr3_nt: TGCGCCAGCAGCCTCGACCCGGACAGAGCCCTCTATGGCTACACCTTC

v_call: TRBV7-3
cdr3_length: 13
j_call: TRBJ1-1
clone_size: once
d_call: .
cdr3_aa: CASSQPGGTEAFF
cdr3_nt: TGTGCCAGCAGTCAACCCGGGGGGACTGAAGCTTTCTTT

v_call: TRBV2
cdr3_length: 14
j_call: TRBJ1-2
clone_size: .
d_call: .
cdr3_aa: CASTARGGNYGYTF
cdr3_nt: TGTGCCAGCACCGCGAGGGGGGGGAACTATGGCTACACCTTC

v_call: TRBV5-6
cdr3_length: 15
j_call: TRBJ2-2
clone_size: .
d_call: TRBD1
cdr3_aa: CASRMVDRDTGELFF
cdr3_nt: TGTGCCAGCAGAATGGTGGACAGGGACACCGGGGAGCTGTTTTTT

v_call: TRBV27
cdr3_length: 15
j_call: TRBJ2-7
clone_size: .
d_call: TRBD2
cdr3_aa: CASSEYAGEGYEQYF
cdr3_nt: TGTGCCAGCAGTGAGTACGCGGGAGAAGGCTACGAGCAGTACTTC

v_call: TRBV5-1
cdr3_length: 16
j_call: TRBJ2-2
clone_size: .
d_call: TRBD2
cdr3_aa: CASSLGLAANTGELFF
cdr3_nt: TGCGCCAGCAGCTTGGGACTAGCGGCGAACACCGGGGAGCTGTTTTTT

v_call: TRBV27
cdr3_length: 14
j_call: TRBJ2-3
clone_size: .
d_call: TRBD1
cdr3_aa: CASSPGTGGGTQYF
cdr3_nt: TGTGCCAGCAGTCCCGGGACAGGTGGGGGTACGCAGTATTTT

v_call: TRBV11-2
cdr3_length: 16
j_call: TRBJ1-2
clone_size: .
d_call: .
cdr3_aa: CASSPSWQGRNYGYTF
cdr3_nt: TGTGCCAGCAGCCCCTCTTGGCAGGGTCGAAACTATGGCTACACCTTC

v_call: TRBV21-1
cdr3_length: 12
j_call: TRBJ2-7
clone_size: .
d_call: .
cdr3_aa: CASRKFPGEQYF
cdr3_nt: TGTGCCAGCAGAAAGTTCCCGGGGGAGCAGTACTTC

v_call: TRBV27
cdr3_length: 16
j_call: TRBJ1-5
clone_size: .
d_call: .
cdr3_aa: CASSLSSRGEDQPQHF
cdr3_nt: TGTGCCAGCAGTTTATCCTCACGGGGGGAGGATCAGCCCCAGCATTTT

v_call: TRBV2
cdr3_length: 14
j_call: TRBJ1-4
clone_size: .
d_call: TRBD1
cdr3_aa: CASRIGQGGEKLFF
cdr3_nt: TGTGCCAGCAGGATAGGACAGGGCGGTGAAAAACTGTTTTTT

v_call: TRBV6-1
cdr3_length: 14
j_call: TRBJ2-3
clone_size: .
d_call: TRBD1
cdr3_aa: CASSADRSMNTQYF
cdr3_nt: TGTGCCAGCAGTGCGGACAGGTCTATGAATACGCAGTATTTT

v_call: TRBV10-3
cdr3_length: 13
j_call: TRBJ1-2
clone_size: few
d_call: .
cdr3_aa: CAISVGPRQGYTF
cdr3_nt: TGTGCCATCAGTGTTGGGCCCCGGCAAGGCTACACCTTC

v_call: TRBV7-8
cdr3_length: 16
j_call: TRBJ2-7
clone_size: .
d_call: TRBD1
cdr3_aa: CASSLPPGQISYEQYF
cdr3_nt: TGTGCCAGCAGCCTTCCTCCGGGACAGATCTCCTACGAGCAGTACTTC

v_call: TRBV19
cdr3_length: 14
j_call: TRBJ2-1
clone_size: .
d_call: .
cdr3_aa: CASSQGGTYNEQFF
cdr3_nt: TGTGCCAGTAGTCAGGGTGGCACCTACAATGAGCAGTTCTTC

v_call: TRBV5-6
cdr3_length: 13
j_call: TRBJ2-5
clone_size: .
d_call: .
cdr3_aa: CASSLRDTSTQYF
cdr3_nt: TGTGCCAGCAGCTTGAGGGACACCTCGACCCAGTACTTC

v_call: TRBV13
cdr3_length: 13
j_call: TRBJ2-1
clone_size: .
d_call: .
cdr3_aa: CASSLNRGNEQFF
cdr3_nt: TGTGCCAGCAGCTTAAATCGGGGAAATGAGCAGTTCTTC

v_call: TRBV19
cdr3_length: 14
j_call: TRBJ1-1
clone_size: .
d_call: .
cdr3_aa: CASSADSGYTEAFF
cdr3_nt: TGTGCCAGTAGTGCGGACAGCGGTTACACTGAAGCTTTCTTT

v_call: TRBV2
cdr3_length: 13
j_call: TRBJ2-3
clone_size: .
d_call: .
cdr3_aa: CASRSGRTDTQYF
cdr3_nt: TGTGCCAGCAGAAGTGGCCGCACAGATACGCAGTATTTT

v_call: TRBV6-6
cdr3_length: 13
j_call: TRBJ1-2
clone_size: .
d_call: .
cdr3_aa: CASSYQQGSGYTF
cdr3_nt: TGTGCCAGCAGTTACCAGCAGGGGAGCGGCTACACCTTC

v_call: TRBV2
cdr3_length: 14
j_call: TRBJ1-1
clone_size: .
d_call: .
cdr3_aa: CASSEAPGDTEAFF
cdr3_nt: TGTGCCAGCAGTGAAGCTCCGGGGGACACTGAAGCTTTCTTT

v_call: TRBV9
cdr3_length: 19
j_call: TRBJ2-3
clone_size: .
d_call: TRBD2
cdr3_aa: CASSVVGLLSGDGTDTQYF
cdr3_nt: TGTGCCAGCAGCGTAGTCGGACTCTTGAGCGGGGATGGCACAGATACGCAGTATTTT

v_call: TRBV18
cdr3_length: 16
j_call: TRBJ2-2
clone_size: .
d_call: .
cdr3_aa: CASSPVWPGSTGELFF
cdr3_nt: TGTGCCAGCTCACCGGTTTGGCCGGGAAGCACCGGGGAGCTGTTTTTT

v_call: TRBV5-1
cdr3_length: 18
j_call: TRBJ2-1
clone_size: .
d_call: TRBD2
cdr3_aa: CASRSSGRASLNHNEQFF
cdr3_nt: TGCGCCAGCAGAAGTAGCGGGAGGGCTTCCCTGAACCACAATGAGCAGTTCTTC

v_call: TRBV4-1
cdr3_length: 14
j_call: TRBJ1-2
clone_size: few
d_call: TRBD1
cdr3_aa: CASSPLTGNYGYTF
cdr3_nt: TGCGCCAGCAGCCCTTTGACAGGGAACTATGGCTACACCTTC

v_call: TRBV7-7
cdr3_length: 13
j_call: TRBJ1-3
clone_size: .
d_call: TRBD1
cdr3_aa: CASSPGTGNTIYF
cdr3_nt: TGTGCCAGCAGCCCGGGGACAGGGAACACCATATATTTT

v_call: TRBV27
cdr3_length: 13
j_call: TRBJ2-7
clone_size: few
d_call: .
cdr3_aa: CASSTWGQYEQYF
cdr3_nt: TGTGCCAGCAGCACATGGGGGCAGTACGAGCAGTACTTC

v_call: TRBV28
cdr3_length: 16
j_call: TRBJ2-7
clone_size: .
d_call: .
cdr3_aa: CASSFPYRGTAHEQYF
cdr3_nt: TGTGCCAGCAGCTTCCCGTACCGCGGGACAGCCCACGAGCAGTACTTC

v_call: TRBV10-3
cdr3_length: 16
j_call: TRBJ2-7
clone_size: .
d_call: TRBD1
cdr3_aa: CAIRPRSGQGAGEQYF
cdr3_nt: TGTGCCATCAGGCCCCGTAGTGGACAGGGGGCGGGGGAGCAGTACTTC

v_call: TRBV27
cdr3_length: 17
j_call: TRBJ2-1
clone_size: .
d_call: TRBD2
cdr3_aa: CASRLAGVTGEGNEQFF
cdr3_nt: TGTGCCAGCAGACTAGCGGGAGTGACGGGGGAGGGAAATGAGCAGTTCTTC

v_call: TRBV4-3
cdr3_length: 14
j_call: TRBJ1-1
clone_size: .
d_call: .
cdr3_aa: CASSSTVMNTEAFF
cdr3_nt: TGCGCCAGCAGCTCTACAGTGATGAACACTGAAGCTTTCTTT

v_call: TRBV7-2
cdr3_length: 16
j_call: TRBJ1-1
clone_size: many
d_call: .
cdr3_aa: CASSLATGLQNTEAFF
cdr3_nt: TGTGCCAGCAGCTTAGCGACGGGACTACAGAACACTGAAGCTTTCTTT

v_call: TRBV10-2
cdr3_length: 17
j_call: TRBJ1-1
clone_size: few
d_call: TRBD1
cdr3_aa: CASSTTGDTPRNTEAFF
cdr3_nt: TGCGCCAGCAGTACCACAGGGGACACCCCTAGGAACACTGAAGCTTTCTTT

v_call: TRBV2
cdr3_length: 15
j_call: TRBJ2-5
clone_size: .
d_call: .
cdr3_aa: CASSASRGSEETQYF
cdr3_nt: TGTGCCAGCAGTGCTAGCCGGGGGTCCGAAGAGACCCAGTACTTC

v_call: TRBV5-1
cdr3_length: 14
j_call: TRBJ2-1
clone_size: .
d_call: TRBD2
cdr3_aa: CASSPGLAGGSQFF
cdr3_nt: TGCGCCAGCAGCCCGGGACTAGCGGGGGGGTCGCAGTTCTTC

v_call: TRBV14
cdr3_length: 13
j_call: TRBJ1-1
clone_size: .
d_call: .
cdr3_aa: CASSQDLYGEAFF
cdr3_nt: TGTGCCAGCAGCCAAGATCTATACGGTGAAGCTTTCTTT

v_call: TRBV20-1
cdr3_length: 11
j_call: TRBJ1-2
clone_size: few
d_call: TRBD1
cdr3_aa: CSARTGDGYTF
cdr3_nt: TGCAGTGCGCGGACAGGGGATGGCTACACCTTC

v_call: TRBV4-1
cdr3_length: 20
j_call: TRBJ2-3
clone_size: .
d_call: TRBD2
cdr3_aa: CASSQEKGPGAGWVDDTQYF
cdr3_nt: TGCGCCAGCAGCCAAGAAAAGGGGCCGGGAGCGGGATGGGTGGATGATACGCAGTATTTT

v_call: TRBV11-2
cdr3_length: 15
j_call: TRBJ1-4
clone_size: .
d_call: .
cdr3_aa: CASSLGGATNEKLFF
cdr3_nt: TGTGCCAGCAGCTTAGGCGGTGCAACTAATGAAAAACTGTTTTTT

v_call: TRBV10-1
cdr3_length: 13
j_call: TRBJ1-5
clone_size: .
d_call: .
cdr3_aa: CASSKSGDKPQHF
cdr3_nt: TGCGCCAGCAGCAAGTCAGGGGACAAGCCCCAGCATTTT

v_call: TRBV2
cdr3_length: 13
j_call: TRBJ2-1
clone_size: once
d_call: TRBD2
cdr3_aa: CASSETLAGEQFF
cdr3_nt: TGTGCCAGCAGTGAAACATTAGCGGGTGAGCAGTTCTTC

v_call: TRBV6-5
cdr3_length: 14
j_call: TRBJ2-7
clone_size: .
d_call: .
cdr3_aa: CASSPRGGSYEQYF
cdr3_nt: TGTGCCAGCTCCCCCAGGGGCGGCTCCTACGAGCAGTACTTC